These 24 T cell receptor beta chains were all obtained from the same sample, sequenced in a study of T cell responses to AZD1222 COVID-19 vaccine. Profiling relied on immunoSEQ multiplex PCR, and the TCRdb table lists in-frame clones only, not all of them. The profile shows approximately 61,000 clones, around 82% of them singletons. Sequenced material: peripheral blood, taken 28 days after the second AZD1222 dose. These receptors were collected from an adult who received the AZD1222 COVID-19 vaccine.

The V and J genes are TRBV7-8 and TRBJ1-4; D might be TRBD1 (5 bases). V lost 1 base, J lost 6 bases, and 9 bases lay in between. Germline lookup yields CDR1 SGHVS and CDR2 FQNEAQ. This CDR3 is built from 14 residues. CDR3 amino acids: CASSLGQYYEKLFF. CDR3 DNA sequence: TGTGCCAGCAGCTTAGGACAGTATTATGAAAAACTGTTTTTT.

Here the CDR3 reads CASSPPGGNGYTF. The DNA of the CDR3 is TGTGCCAGCAGCCCCCCGGGGGGAAATGGCTACACCTTC. The chain is built from TRBV5-4 and TRBJ1-2, with D possibly matching TRBD1 (5 bases). Trimming left V 4 bases short and J 6 bases short, with 13 bases between. Germline CDR1 SGHNT, CDR2 YYREEE (reference sequence). The CDR3 has 13 residues.

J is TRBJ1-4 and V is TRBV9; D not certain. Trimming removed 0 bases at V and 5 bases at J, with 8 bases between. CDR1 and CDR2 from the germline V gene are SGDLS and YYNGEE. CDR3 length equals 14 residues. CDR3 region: CASSVGRENEKLFF. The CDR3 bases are TGTGCCAGCAGCGTAGGGCGGGAGAATGAAAAACTGTTTTTT.

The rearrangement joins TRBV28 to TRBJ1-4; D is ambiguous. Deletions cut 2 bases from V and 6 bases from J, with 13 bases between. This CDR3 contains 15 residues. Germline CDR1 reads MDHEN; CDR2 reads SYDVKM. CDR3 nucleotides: TGTGCCAGCAGTTTACCCGGGTGGCAGGATGAAAAACTGTTTTTT. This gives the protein CASSLPGWQDEKLFF.

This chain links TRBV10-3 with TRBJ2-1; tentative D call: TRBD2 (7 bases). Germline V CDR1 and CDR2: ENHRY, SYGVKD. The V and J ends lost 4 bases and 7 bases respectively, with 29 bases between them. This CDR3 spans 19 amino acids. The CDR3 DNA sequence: TGTGCCATCAGTGGCTGGCCGGGAAGGGGGGGAGGAATTCGTAATGAGCAGTTCTTC. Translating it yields CAISGWPGRGGGIRNEQFF.

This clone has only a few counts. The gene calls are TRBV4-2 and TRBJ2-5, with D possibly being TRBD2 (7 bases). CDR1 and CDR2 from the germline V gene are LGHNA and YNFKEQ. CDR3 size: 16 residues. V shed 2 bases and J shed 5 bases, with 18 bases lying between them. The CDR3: CASSQKGEGVRETQYF. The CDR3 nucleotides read TGTGCCAGCAGCCAAAAGGGGGAGGGGGTGCGGGAGACCCAGTACTTC.

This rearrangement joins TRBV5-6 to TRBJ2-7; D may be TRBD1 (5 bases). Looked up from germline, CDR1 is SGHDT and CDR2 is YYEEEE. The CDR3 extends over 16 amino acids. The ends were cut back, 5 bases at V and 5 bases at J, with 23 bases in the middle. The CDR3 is CASRASLQGPRDEQYF. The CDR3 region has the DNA TGTGCCAGCAGGGCGAGCCTCCAGGGCCCAAGAGACGAGCAGTACTTC.

The CDR3 loop is CASRSGQVYGYTF. The CDR3 DNA sequence: TGTGCCAGCAGATCAGGACAGGTATATGGCTACACCTTC. The chain couples TRBV28 to TRBJ1-2; 7 bases line up with TRBD1. CDR3 size: 13 residues. The ends lost 6 bases at V and 5 bases at J; junction bases unmatched: 6. Germline V gene sequence: CDR1 MDHEN, CDR2 SYDVKM.

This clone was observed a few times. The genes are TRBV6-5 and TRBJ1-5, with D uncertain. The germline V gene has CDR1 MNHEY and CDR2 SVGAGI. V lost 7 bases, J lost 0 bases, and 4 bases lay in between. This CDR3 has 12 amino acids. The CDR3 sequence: CASTTSNQPQHF. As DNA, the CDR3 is TGTGCCAGCACCACTAGCAATCAGCCCCAGCATTTT.

The CDR3 DNA reads as TGTGCCAGCAGTGAGGGTATCACCTACAATGAGCAGTTCTTC. It is translated as CASSEGITYNEQFF. This rearrangement joins TRBV28 to TRBJ2-1, with a tentative D call TRBD2 (5 bases). V dropped 5 bases and J dropped 2 bases, with 10 bases sitting between them. CDR3 size: 14 residues. CDR1 is MDHEN and CDR2 is SYDVKM in the germline V gene.

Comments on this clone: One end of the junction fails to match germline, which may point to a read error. The CDR3 spells CASSLEVAGPGNTIYF. DNA for the CDR3: TGTGCTAGCAGCTTAGAGGTAGCGGGGCCAGGAAACACCATATATTTT. V is TRBV7-7 and J is TRBJ1-3; TRBD1 is a possible D gene (5 bases). Germline-derived CDR1 and CDR2 are SSHAT and FNYEAQ (reference sequence). The CDR3 sequence is 16 residues long.

CDR3 protein: CASSSPGTGPYEQYF. The CDR3 DNA sequence: TGTGCCAGCAGTTCCCCCGGGACAGGGCCCTACGAGCAGTACTTC. V usage is TRBV28 and J usage is TRBJ2-7; 9 bases match TRBD1. Losses at the gene ends were 4 bases for V and 2 bases for J; bases not matched to a gene: 6. This CDR3 has 15 amino acids. Germline V lookup: CDR1 MDHEN, CDR2 SYDVKM.

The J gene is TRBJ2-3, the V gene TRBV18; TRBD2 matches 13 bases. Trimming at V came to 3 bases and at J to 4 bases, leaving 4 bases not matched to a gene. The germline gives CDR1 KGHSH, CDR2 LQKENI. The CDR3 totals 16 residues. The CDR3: CASSPWTSGSADTQYF. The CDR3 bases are TGTGCCAGCTCACCCTGGACTAGCGGGAGCGCAGATACGCAGTATTTT.

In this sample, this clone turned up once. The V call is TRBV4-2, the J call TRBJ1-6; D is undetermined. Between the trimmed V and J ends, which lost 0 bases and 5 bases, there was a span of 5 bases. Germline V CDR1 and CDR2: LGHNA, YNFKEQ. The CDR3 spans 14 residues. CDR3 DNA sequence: TGTGCCAGCAGCCAAGAGAGAAATAATTCACCCCTCCACTTT. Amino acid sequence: CASSQERNNSPLHF.

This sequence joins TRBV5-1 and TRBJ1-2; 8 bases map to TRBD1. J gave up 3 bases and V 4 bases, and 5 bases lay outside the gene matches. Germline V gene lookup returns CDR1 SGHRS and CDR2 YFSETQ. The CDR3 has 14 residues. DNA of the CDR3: TGCGCCAGCAGCGTTGCAGGGGGCGACTATGGCTACACCTTC. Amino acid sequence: CASSVAGGDYGYTF. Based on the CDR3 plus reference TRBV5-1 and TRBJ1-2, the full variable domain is KAGVTQTPRYLIKTRGQQVTLSCSPISGHRSVSWYQQTPGQGLQFLFEYFSETQRNKGNFPGRFSGRQFSNSRSEMNVSTLELGDSALYLCASSVAGGDYGYTFGSGTRLTVV.

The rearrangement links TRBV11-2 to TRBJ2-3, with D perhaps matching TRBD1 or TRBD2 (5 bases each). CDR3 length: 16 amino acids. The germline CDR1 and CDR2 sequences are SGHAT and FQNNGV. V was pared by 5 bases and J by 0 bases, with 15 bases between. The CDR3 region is CASSQEWGGSTDTQYF. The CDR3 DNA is TGTGCCAGCAGCCAAGAATGGGGCGGGAGCACAGATACGCAGTATTTT. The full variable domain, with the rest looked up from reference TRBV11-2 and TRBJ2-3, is EAGVAQSPRYKIIEKRQSVAFWCNPISGHATLYWYQQILGQGPKLLIQFQNNGVVDDSQLPKDRFSAERLKGVDSTLKIQPAKLEDSAVYLCASSQEWGGSTDTQYFGPGTRLTVL.

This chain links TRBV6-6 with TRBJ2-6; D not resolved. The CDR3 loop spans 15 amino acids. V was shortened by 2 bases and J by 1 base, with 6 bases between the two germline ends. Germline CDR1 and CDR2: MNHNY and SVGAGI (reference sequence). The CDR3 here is CASSYVSSGANVLTF. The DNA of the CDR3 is TGTGCCAGCAGTTACGTCAGTTCTGGGGCCAACGTCCTGACTTTC.

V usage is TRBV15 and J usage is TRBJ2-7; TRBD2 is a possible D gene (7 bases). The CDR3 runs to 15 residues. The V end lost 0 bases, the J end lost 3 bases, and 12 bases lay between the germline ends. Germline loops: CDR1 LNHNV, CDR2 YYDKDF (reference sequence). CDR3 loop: CATSRDRGAGYEQYF. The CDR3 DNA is TGTGCCACCAGCAGAGATCGGGGGGCCGGCTACGAGCAGTACTTC.

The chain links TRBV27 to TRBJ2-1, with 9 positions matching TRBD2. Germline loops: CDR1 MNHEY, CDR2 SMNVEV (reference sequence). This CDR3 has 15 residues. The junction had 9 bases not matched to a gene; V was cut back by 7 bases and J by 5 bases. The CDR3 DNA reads TGTGCCAGCAAACTCTTAGCGGGAGTAAACAATGAGCAGTTCTTC. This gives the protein CASKLLAGVNNEQFF.

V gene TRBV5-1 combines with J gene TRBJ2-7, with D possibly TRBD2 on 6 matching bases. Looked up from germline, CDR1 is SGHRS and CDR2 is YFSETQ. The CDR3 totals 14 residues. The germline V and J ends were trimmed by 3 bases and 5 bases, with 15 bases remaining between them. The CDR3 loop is CASSSGSSVHEQYF. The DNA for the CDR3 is TGCGCCAGCAGCTCGGGATCTAGCGTTCACGAGCAGTACTTC.

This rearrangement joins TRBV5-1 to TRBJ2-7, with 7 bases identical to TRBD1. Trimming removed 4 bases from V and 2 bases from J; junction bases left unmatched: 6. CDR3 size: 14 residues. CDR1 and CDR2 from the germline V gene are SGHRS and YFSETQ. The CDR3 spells CASSHDRVPYEQYF. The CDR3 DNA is TGCGCCAGCAGCCACGACAGGGTCCCCTACGAGCAGTACTTC.

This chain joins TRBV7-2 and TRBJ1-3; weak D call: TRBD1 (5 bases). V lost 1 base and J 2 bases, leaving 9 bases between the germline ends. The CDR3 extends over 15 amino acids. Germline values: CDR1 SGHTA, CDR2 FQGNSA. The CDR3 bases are TGTGCCAGCAGCTTAGATCCGGGGCCTGGAAACACCATATATTTT. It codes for CASSLDPGPGNTIYF. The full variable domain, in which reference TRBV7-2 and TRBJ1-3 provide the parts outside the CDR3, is GAGVSQSPSNKVTEKGKDVELRCDPISGHTALYWYRQSLGQGLEFLIYFQGNSAPDKSGLPSDRFSAERTGGSVSTLTIQRTQQEDSAVYLCASSLDPGPGNTIYFGEGSWLTVV.

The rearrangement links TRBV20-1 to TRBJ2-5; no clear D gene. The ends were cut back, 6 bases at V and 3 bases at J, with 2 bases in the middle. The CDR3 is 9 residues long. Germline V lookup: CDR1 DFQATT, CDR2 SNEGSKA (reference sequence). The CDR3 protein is CSAKETQYF. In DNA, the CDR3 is TGCAGTGCAAAAGAGACCCAGTACTTC.

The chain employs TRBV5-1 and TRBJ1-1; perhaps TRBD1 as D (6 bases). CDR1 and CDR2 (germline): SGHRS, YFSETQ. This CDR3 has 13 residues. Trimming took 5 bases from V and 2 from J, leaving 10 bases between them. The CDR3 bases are TGCGCCAGCAGACAGGGACGAAACACTGAAGCTTTCTTT. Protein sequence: CASRQGRNTEAFF. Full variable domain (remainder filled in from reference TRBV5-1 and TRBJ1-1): KAGVTQTPRYLIKTRGQQVTLSCSPISGHRSVSWYQQTPGQGLQFLFEYFSETQRNKGNFPGRFSGRQFSNSRSEMNVSTLELGDSALYLCASRQGRNTEAFFGQGTRLTVV.